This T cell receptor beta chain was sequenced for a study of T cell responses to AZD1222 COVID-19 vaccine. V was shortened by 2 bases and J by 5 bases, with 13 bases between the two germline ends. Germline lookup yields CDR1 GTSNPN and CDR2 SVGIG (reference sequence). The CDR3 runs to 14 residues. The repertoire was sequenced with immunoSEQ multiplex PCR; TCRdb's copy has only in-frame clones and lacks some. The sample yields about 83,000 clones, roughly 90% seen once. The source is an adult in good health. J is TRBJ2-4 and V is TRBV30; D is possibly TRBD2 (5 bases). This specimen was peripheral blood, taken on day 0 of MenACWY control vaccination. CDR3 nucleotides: TGTGCCTGGAGTTTGACCCCCGGGGAAAACATTCAGTACTTC. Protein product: CAWSLTPGENIQYF.